Given below is one T cell receptor (beta chain) in context. Building of the TCR beta libraries involved iRepertoire HTBI primers and Arm-PCR of CDR3 regions. TCRdb called the multiplex PCR reads again in MiXCR, with one record for every CDR3 protein. The sample contains roughly 400,000 distinct CDR3 sequences, 15% of which appear only once. CDR1 and CDR2 (germline): SGHTA, FQGTGA. The CDR3 runs to 17 residues. V shed 5 bases, J shed 0 bases, and the junction held 9 bases outside the gene matches. The source of the sample is a study of regulatory T cells in long-lasting Graves disease. The time point is: newly diagnosed GD, antithyroid drugs for less than 3 months. Extracted PBMC RNA gave rise to the TCR library. These data were also filed under a second study, of T cells in Graves' hyperthyroidism and ophthalmopathy. That source reports: First-round RT-PCR with HTBI primers amplified the TCR CDR3 region. Model-based prediction identified ophthalmopathy a median around seven months prior to its onset.

The chain uses TRBV7-3 and TRBJ2-1; TRBD2 aligns across 8 bases. The material sequenced was peripheral blood mononuclear cells (PBMCs), taken at new diagnosis, from a patient treated with antithyroid drugs. The sequence came from a woman aged 40-49 years with Graves disease. CDR3 loop: CASSPRTSPSSYNEQFF. The CDR3 nucleotides read TGTGCCAGCAGCCCGCGGACTAGCCCTAGCTCCTACAATGAGCAGTTCTTC.